The T cell receptor beta chain described here comes from a study of cytomegalovirus exposure and HLA in healthy donors. PCR was performed using 60 Vbeta and 13 Jbeta primers. Produced via immunoSEQ multiplex PCR; TCRdb's table is partial and in-frame only. This sample has under 150,000 clones, with approximately 81% found just once. With 5 bases removed from V and 7 bases from J, the gap between germline ends came to 20 bases. CDR3 length equals 14 residues. Germline-derived CDR1 and CDR2 are GTSNPN and SVGIG (reference sequence). The sequence came from a young man in good health and CMV-seronegative. The sequencing sample was made of PBMCs. The chain is built from TRBV30 and TRBJ1-2, with D tentatively TRBD1 (6 bases). The CDR3 DNA is TGTGCCTGGGATGCAGGGGCACGGGGTAGTGGCTACACCTTC. It translates to CAWDAGARGSGYTF.